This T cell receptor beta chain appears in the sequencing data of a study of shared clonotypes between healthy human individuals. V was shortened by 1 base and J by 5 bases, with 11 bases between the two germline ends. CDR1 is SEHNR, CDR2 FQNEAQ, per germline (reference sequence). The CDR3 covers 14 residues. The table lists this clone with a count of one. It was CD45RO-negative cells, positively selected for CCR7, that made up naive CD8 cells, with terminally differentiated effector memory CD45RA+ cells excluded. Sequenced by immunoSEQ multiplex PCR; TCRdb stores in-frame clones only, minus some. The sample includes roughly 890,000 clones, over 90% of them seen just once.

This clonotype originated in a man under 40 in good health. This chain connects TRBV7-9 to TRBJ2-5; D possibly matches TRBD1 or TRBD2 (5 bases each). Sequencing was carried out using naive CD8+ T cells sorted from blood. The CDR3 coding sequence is TGTGCCAGCAGCTTAGGAGGGGCTCGGGAGACCCAGTACTTC. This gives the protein CASSLGGARETQYF.